This T cell receptor beta chain was sequenced in a study of PD-1 blockade in classical Hodgkin lymphoma. Sequencing used immunoSEQ multiplex PCR; TCRdb keeps in-frame clones, though not all of them. The sample consists of approximately 11,000 clones, less than 90% of them appearing once. Patients all relapsed after autologous stem cell transplantation, and there was variation in brentuximab vedotin exposure. Thawed PBMCs were the source of CD8+ T cells, obtained through magnetic negative selection. The CDR3 runs 16 residues. Germline CDR1 reads SGDLS; CDR2 reads YYNGEE. Specimen: CD8+ T cells from blood, collected at baseline. This TCR was sampled from a human donor with classical Hodgkin lymphoma. The chain joins TRBV9 to TRBJ2-5, with 11 nucleotides matching TRBD2. The end of the DNA fits TRBJ2-7 better, so the J call may be wrong. CDR3 protein: CASSAQPSGRSYEQYF. The CDR3 DNA reads TGTGCCAGCAGCGCACAACCTAGCGGGAGGTCTTACGAGCAGTACTTC.